A single sample gave rise to the 11 T cell receptor beta chains below, sequenced in a study of CXCR3-negative and CXCR3-positive naive CD8 T cells. All TRB cDNA libraries came from 5' RACE performed with UMI labels. TCRdb re-called the 5' RACE reads and gives one entry per CDR3 protein, without DNA. This sample contains about 62,000 distinct CDR3 sequences. Material for sequencing was naive CXCR3- CD8+ T cells from blood. This sample's subset: CD45RO-CCR7+CD27+CD95- naive CD8+ T cells lacking CXCR3 (TNR3-). These receptors all come from a human donor in good health. Some clones in this sample may be carry-over from other donors' samples.

V usage is TRBV7-6 and J usage is TRBJ2-2. The CDR3 contains 16 residues. Germline assignment: CDR1 SGHVS and CDR2 FNYEAQ. CDR3 residues: CASSSSPGFVTGELFF.

This rearrangement joins TRBV29-1 to TRBJ2-6; TCRdb lists TRBD2, though no DNA is available to test this call. There are 21 residues in the CDR3. Germline CDR1 SQVTM, CDR2 ANQGSEA. CDR3 residues: CSVEVKPPRGVDYSGANVLTF.

The CDR3 protein is CASSYGGPYGYTF. The rearrangement uses TRBV6-5 and TRBJ1-2; TCRdb's assignment of TRBD1 cannot be checked, as there is no DNA. Looked up from germline, CDR1 is MNHEY and CDR2 is SVGAGI. This CDR3 region has 13 residues.

The chain is built from TRBV7-8 and TRBJ1-2; as DNA is missing, the TRBD1 call by TCRdb cannot be tested. Germline CDR1 and CDR2: SGHVS and FQNEAQ. The CDR3 covers 17 residues. This CDR3 is CASSLIRGKPINYGYTF. The full variable domain, its missing parts supplied by reference TRBV7-8 and TRBJ1-2, is GAGVSQSPRYKVAKRGQDVALRCDPISGHVSLFWYQQALGQGPEFLTYFQNEAQLDKSGLPSDRFFAERPEGSVSTLKIQRTQQEDSAVYLCASSLIRGKPINYGYTFGSGTRLTVV.

This chain joins TRBV5-1 and TRBJ2-3; no DNA is available, so the TRBD1 call from TCRdb remains unchecked. Germline V gives CDR1 SGHRS, CDR2 YFSETQ. This CDR3 spans 15 amino acids. Here the CDR3 reads CASSLPTGGSDTQYF. The complete variable domain, with remaining parts taken from reference TRBV5-1 and TRBJ2-3, reads KAGVTQTPRYLIKTRGQQVTLSCSPISGHRSVSWYQQTPGQGLQFLFEYFSETQRNKGNFPGRFSGRQFSNSRSEMNVSTLELGDSALYLCASSLPTGGSDTQYFGPGTRLTVL.

The chain links TRBV12-3 or TRBV12-4 to TRBJ2-3. This CDR3 contains 15 residues. CDR3 sequence: CASSLGQTSTDTQYF.

The chain combines TRBV28 with TRBJ2-1. Germline V gives CDR1 MDHEN, CDR2 SYDVKM. The CDR3 consists of 11 residues. CDR3 amino acids: CASSPYNEQFF.

J is TRBJ2-7 and V is TRBV29-1; the TCRdb D gene call, TRBD1, has no DNA to confirm it. This CDR3 contains 12 residues. Germline loops: CDR1 SQVTM, CDR2 ANQGSEA. The CDR3 loop is CSVEDTGLEQYF.

This chain connects TRBV12-2 to TRBJ1-1. TRBV12-2 is a pseudogene. This CDR3 comprises 11 residues. CDR3: CASRLGPEAFF.

The V call is TRBV29-1, the J call TRBJ2-7; TCRdb designates TRBD2, a call that cannot be tested without DNA. The CDR3 length is 13 residues. The germline gives CDR1 SQVTM, CDR2 ANQGSEA. The CDR3 is CSVPAVHPAEQYF.

CDR3: CASSLGGPQETQYF. The chain is built from TRBV7-9 and TRBJ2-5. Per germline, CDR1 SEHNR and CDR2 FQNEAQ (reference sequence). CDR3 length: 14 amino acids.